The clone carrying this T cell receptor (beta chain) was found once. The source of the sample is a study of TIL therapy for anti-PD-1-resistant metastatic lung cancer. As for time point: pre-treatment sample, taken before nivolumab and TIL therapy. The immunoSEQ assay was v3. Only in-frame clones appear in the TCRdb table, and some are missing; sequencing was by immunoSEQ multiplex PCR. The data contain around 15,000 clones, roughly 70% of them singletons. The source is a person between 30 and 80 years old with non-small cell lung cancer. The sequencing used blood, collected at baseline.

CDR3 region: CATLPAGHNEQFF. The CDR3 nucleotides are TGTGCCACCCTTCCGGCGGGCCACAATGAGCAGTTCTTC. The V gene is TRBV5-4, the J gene TRBJ2-1, with D perhaps TRBD2 (5 bases). Germline V gene data show CDR1 as SGHNT and CDR2 as YYREEE (reference sequence). This CDR3 is built from 13 residues. V shed 9 bases and J shed 5 bases, with 15 bases lying between them.